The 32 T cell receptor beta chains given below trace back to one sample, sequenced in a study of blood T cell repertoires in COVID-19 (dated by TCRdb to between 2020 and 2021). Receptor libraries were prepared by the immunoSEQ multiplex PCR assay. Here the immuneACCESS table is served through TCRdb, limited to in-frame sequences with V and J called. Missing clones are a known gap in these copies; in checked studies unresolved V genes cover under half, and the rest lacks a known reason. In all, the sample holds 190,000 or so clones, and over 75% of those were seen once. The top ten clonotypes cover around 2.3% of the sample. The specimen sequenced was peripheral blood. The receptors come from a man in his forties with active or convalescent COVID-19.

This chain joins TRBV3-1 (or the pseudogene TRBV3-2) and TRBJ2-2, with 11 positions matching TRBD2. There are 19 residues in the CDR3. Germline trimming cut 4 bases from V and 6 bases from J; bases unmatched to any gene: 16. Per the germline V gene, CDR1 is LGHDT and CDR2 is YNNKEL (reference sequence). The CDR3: CASSPRGGRLAGISGELFF. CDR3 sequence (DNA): TGTGCCAGCAGCCCGCGGGGAGGGCGACTAGCGGGGATTTCCGGGGAGCTGTTTTTT.

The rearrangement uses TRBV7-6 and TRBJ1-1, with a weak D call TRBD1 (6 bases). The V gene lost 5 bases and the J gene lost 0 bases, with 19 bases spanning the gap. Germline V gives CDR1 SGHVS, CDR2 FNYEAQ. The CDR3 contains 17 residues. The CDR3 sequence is CASSPTLGADMNTEAFF. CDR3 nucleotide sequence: TGTGCCAGCAGCCCAACTCTGGGGGCAGATATGAACACTGAAGCTTTCTTT. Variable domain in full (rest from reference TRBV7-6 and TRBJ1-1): GAGVSQSPRYKVTKRGQDVALRCDPISGHVSLYWYRQALGQGPEFLTYFNYEAQQDKSGLPNDRFSAERPEGSISTLTIQRTEQRDSAMYRCASSPTLGADMNTEAFFGQGTRLTVV.

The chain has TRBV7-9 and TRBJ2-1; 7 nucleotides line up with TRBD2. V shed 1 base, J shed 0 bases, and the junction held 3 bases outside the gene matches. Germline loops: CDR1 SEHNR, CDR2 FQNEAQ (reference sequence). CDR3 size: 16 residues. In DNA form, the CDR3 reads TGTGCCAGCAGCTTAGTCGGCGGGAGCTCCTACAATGAGCAGTTCTTC. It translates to CASSLVGGSSYNEQFF.

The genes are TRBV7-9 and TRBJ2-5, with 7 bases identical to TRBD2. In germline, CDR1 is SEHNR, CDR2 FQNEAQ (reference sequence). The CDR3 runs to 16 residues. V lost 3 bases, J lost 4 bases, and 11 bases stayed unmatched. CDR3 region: CASSFSSSGVGETQYF. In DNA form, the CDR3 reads TGTGCCAGCAGCTTCTCTTCCAGCGGGGTAGGAGAGACCCAGTACTTC.

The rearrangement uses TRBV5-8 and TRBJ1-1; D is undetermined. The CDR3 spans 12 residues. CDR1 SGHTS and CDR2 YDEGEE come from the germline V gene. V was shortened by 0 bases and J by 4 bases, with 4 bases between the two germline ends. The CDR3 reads CASSLAITEAFF. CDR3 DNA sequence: TGTGCCAGCAGCTTGGCAATCACTGAAGCTTTCTTT.

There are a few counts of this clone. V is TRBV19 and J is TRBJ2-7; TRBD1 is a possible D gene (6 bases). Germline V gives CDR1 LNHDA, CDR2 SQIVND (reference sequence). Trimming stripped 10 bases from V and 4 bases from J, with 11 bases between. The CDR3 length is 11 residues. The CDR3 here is CATTDSYEQYF. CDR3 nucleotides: TGTGCCACCACGGACAGTTACGAGCAGTACTTC.

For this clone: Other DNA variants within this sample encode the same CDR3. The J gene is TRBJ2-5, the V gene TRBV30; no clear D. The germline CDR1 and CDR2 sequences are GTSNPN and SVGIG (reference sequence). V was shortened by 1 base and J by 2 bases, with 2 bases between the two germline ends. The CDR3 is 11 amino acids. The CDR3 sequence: CAWSAQETQYF. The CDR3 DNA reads TGTGCCTGGAGTGCTCAAGAGACCCAGTACTTC. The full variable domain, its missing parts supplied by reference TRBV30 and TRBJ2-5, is SQTIHQWPATLVQPVGSPLSLECTVEGTSNPNLYWYRQAAGRGLQLLFYSVGIGQISSEVPQNLSASRPQDRQFILSSKKLLLSDSGFYLCAWSAQETQYFGPGTRLLVL.

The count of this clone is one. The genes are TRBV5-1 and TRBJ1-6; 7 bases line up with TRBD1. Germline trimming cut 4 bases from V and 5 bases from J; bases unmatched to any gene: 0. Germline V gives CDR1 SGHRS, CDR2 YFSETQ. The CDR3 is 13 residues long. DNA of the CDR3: TGCGCCAGCAGCGGGACAGATAATTCACCCCTCCACTTT. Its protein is CASSGTDNSPLHF.

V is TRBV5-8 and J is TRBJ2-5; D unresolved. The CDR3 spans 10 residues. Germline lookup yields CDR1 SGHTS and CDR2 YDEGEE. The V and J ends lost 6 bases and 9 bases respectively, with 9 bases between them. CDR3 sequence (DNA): TGTGCCAGCACCCCCGGGTCCCAGTACTTC. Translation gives CASTPGSQYF.

The CDR3 spells CASSSDRESVEAFF. In DNA, the CDR3 is TGTGCCAGCAGCTCGGACAGGGAAAGTGTTGAAGCTTTCTTT. V usage is TRBV7-9 and J usage is TRBJ1-1, with 8 positions matching TRBD1. Germline values: CDR1 SEHNR, CDR2 FQNEAQ (reference sequence). The CDR3 covers 14 residues. V was pared by 4 bases and J by 7 bases, with 8 bases of the junction left unmatched. Full variable domain (outside the CDR3, taken from reference TRBV7-9 and TRBJ1-1): DTGVSQNPRHKITKRGQNVTFRCDPISEHNRLYWYRQTLGQGPEFLTYFQNEAQLEKSRLLSDRFSAERPKGSFSTLEIQRTEQGDSAMYLCASSSDRESVEAFFGQGTRLTVV.

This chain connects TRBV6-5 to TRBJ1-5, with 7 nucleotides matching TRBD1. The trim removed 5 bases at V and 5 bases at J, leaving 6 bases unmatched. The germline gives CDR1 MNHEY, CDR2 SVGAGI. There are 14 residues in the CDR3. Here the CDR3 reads CASSTTGAYQPQHF. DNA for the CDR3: TGTGCCAGCAGTACCACAGGGGCCTATCAGCCCCAGCATTTT.

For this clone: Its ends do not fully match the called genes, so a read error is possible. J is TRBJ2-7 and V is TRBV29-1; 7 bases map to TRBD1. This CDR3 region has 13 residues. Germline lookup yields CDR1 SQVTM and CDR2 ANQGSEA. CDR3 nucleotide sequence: TGCAGCGTCGAAGGGGACAGAACCTACGAGCAGTACTTC. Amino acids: CSVEGDRTYEQYF.

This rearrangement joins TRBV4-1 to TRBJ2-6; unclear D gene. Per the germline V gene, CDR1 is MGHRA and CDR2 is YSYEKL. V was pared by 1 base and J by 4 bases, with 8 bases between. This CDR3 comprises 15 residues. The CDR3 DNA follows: TGCGCCAGCAGCCAAGGACTGGAAGGGGCCAACGTCCTGACTTTC. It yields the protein CASSQGLEGANVLTF.

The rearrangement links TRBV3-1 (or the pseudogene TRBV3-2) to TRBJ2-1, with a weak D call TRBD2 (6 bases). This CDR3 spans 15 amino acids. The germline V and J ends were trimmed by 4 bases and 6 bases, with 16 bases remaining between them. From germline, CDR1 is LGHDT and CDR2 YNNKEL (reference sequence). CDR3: CASSPGGLDGNEQFF. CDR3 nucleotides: TGTGCCAGCAGCCCTGGAGGGCTTGACGGCAATGAGCAGTTCTTC.

The chain's CDR3 is CASSLYGQAINEQFF. CDR3 nucleotide sequence: TGTGCCAGCAGTTTATACGGACAGGCAATCAATGAGCAGTTCTTC. The chain uses TRBV6-5 and TRBJ2-1; 7 bases line up with TRBD1. Germline V CDR1 and CDR2: MNHEY, SVGAGI. Trimming took 4 bases from V and 6 from J; bases not matched to a gene: 9. This CDR3 has 15 amino acids.

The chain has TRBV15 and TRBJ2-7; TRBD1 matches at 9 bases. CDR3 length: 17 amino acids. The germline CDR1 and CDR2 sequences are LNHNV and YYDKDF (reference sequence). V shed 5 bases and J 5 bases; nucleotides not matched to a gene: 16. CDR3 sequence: CATSPVGTGFRRNEQYF. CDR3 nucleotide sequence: TGTGCCACCAGCCCAGTGGGGACAGGGTTTAGGAGGAACGAGCAGTACTTC.

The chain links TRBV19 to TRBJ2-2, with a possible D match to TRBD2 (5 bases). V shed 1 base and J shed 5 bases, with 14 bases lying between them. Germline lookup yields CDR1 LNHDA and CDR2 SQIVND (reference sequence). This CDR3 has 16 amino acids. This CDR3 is CASSIVGLAGTGELFF. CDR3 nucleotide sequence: TGTGCCAGTAGTATAGTAGGGCTAGCTGGGACCGGGGAGCTGTTTTTT.

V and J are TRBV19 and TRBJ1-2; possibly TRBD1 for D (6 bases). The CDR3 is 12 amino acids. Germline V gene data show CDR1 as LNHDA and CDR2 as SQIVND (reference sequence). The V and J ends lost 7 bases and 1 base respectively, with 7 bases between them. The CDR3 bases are TGTGCCAGTAAGGGGGATAACTATGGCTACACCTTC. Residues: CASKGDNYGYTF.

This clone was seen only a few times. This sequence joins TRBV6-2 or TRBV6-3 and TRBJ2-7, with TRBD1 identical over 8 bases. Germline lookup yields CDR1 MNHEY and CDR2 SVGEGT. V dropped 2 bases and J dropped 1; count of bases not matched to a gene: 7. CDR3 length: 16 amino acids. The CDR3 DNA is TGTGCCAGCAGTTACCCTAGACAGGGGAGTTCCTACGAGCAGTACTTC. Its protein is CASSYPRQGSSYEQYF.

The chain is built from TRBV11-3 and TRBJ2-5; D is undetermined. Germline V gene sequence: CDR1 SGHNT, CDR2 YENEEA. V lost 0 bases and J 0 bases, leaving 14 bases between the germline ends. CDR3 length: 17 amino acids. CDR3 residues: CASSLDALPRYQETQYF. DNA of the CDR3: TGTGCCAGCAGCTTAGATGCTCTACCCAGGTACCAAGAGACCCAGTACTTC. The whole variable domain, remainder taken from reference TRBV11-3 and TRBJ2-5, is EAGVVQSPRYKIIEKKQPVAFWCNPISGHNTLYWYLQNLGQGPELLIRYENEEAVDDSQLPKDRFSAERLKGVDSTLKIQPAELGDSAVYLCASSLDALPRYQETQYFGPGTRLLVL.

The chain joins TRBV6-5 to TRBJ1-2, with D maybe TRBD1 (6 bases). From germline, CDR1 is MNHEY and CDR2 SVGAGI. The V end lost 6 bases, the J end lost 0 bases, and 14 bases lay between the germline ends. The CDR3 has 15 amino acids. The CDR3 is CASSAGTRTNYGYTF. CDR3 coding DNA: TGTGCCAGCAGCGCCGGGACACGGACTAACTATGGCTACACCTTC.

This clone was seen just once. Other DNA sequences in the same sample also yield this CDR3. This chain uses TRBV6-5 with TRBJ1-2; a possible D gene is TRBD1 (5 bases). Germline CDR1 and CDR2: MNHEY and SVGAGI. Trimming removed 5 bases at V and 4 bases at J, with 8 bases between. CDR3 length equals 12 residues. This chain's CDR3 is CASSPDSYGYTF. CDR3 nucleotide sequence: TGTGCCAGCAGTCCCGACAGCTATGGCTACACCTTC.

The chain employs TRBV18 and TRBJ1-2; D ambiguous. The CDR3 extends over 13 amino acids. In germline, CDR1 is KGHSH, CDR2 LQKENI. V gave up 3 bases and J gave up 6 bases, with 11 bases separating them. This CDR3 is CASSPPQRNGYTF. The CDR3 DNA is TGTGCCAGCTCACCCCCTCAGCGTAATGGCTACACCTTC.

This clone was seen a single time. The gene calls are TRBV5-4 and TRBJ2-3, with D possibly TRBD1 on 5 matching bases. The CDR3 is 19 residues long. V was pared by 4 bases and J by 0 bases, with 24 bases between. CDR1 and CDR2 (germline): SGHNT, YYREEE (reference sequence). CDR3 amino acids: CASSLGGWGSGSSTDTQYF. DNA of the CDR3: TGTGCCAGCAGCCTGGGCGGTTGGGGATCAGGGTCAAGCACAGATACGCAGTATTTT.

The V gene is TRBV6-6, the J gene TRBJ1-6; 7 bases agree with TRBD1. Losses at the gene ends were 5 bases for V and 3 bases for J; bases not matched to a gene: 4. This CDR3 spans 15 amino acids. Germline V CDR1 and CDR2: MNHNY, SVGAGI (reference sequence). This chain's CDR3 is CASSPGTVYNSPLHF. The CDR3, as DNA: TGTGCCAGCAGTCCCGGGACAGTCTATAATTCACCCCTCCACTTT.

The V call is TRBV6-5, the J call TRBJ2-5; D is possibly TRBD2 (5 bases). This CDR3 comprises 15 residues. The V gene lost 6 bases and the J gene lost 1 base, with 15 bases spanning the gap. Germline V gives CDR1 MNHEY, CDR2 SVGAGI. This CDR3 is CASSPRGRLQETQYF. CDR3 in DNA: TGTGCCAGCAGCCCCCGCGGGCGTCTCCAAGAGACCCAGTACTTC.

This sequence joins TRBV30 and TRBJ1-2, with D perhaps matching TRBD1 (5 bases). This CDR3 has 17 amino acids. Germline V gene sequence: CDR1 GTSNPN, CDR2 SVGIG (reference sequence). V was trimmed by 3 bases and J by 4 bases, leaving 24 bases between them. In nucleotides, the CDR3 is TGTGCCTGGAGGGGGCTCGTGTTAGGTGGGGCTTTCTATGGCTACACCTTC. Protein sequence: CAWRGLVLGGAFYGYTF.

CDR3 in amino acids: CASSLGRDAGYTF. CDR3 nucleotides: TGTGCCAGCAGTTTAGGGAGGGATGCTGGCTACACCTTC. The rearrangement links TRBV27 to TRBJ1-2; D gene unclear. The V and J ends lost 2 bases and 7 bases respectively, with 11 bases between them. The CDR3 covers 13 residues. The germline V gene has CDR1 MNHEY and CDR2 SMNVEV (reference sequence).

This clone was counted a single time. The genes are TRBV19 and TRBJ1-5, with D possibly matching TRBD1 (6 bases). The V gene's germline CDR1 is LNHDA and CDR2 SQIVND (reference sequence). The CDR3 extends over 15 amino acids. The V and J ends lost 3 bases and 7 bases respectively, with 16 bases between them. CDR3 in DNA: TGTGCCAGTAGTATTCGGCCAGGGGAGAGACAGCCCCAGCATTTT. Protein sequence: CASSIRPGERQPQHF.

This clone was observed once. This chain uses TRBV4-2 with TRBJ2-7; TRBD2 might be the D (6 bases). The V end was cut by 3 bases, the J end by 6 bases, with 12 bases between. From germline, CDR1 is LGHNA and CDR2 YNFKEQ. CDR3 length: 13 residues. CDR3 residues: CASSQVTSVEQYF. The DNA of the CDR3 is TGTGCCAGCAGCCAGGTGACTAGTGTCGAGCAGTACTTC.

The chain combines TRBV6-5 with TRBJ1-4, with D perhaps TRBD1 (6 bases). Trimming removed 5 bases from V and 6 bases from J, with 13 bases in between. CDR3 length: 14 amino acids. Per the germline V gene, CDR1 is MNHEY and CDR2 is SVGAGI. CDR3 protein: CASSLRGGDEKLFF. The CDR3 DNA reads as TGTGCCAGCAGTCTAAGGGGGGGCGATGAAAAACTGTTTTTT.

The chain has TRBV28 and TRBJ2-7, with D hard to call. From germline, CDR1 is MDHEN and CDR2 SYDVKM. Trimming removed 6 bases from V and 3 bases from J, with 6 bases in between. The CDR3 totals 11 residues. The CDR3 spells CASSYHYEQYF. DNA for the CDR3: TGTGCCAGCAGCTACCACTACGAGCAGTACTTC.